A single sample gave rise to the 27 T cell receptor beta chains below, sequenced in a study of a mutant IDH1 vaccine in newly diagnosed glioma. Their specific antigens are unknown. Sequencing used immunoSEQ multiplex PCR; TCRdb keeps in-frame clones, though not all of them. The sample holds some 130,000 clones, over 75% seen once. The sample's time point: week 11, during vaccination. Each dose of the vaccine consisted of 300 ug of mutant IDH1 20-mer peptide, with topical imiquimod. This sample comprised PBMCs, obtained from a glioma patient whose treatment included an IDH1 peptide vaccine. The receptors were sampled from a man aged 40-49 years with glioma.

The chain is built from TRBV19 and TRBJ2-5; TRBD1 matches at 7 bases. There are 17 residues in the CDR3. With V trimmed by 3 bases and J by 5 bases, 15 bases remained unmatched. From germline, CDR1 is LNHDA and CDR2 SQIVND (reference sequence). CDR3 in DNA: TGTGCCAGTAGTATTTCCCGACAGGGCCCTAGGGGGGAGACCCAGTACTTC. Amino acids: CASSISRQGPRGETQYF.

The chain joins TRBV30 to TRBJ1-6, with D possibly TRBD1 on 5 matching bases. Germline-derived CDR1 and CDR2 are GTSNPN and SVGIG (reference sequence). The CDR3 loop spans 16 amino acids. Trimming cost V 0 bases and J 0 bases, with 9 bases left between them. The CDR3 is CAWSVGGNSYNSPLHF. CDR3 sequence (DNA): TGTGCCTGGAGTGTCGGGGGAAACTCCTATAATTCACCCCTCCACTTT.

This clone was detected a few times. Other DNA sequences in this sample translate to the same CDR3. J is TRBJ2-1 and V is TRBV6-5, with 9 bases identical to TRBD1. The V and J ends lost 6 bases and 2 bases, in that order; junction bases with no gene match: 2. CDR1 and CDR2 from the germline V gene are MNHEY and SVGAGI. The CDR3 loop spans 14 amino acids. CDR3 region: CASRRQGAYNEQFF. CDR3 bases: TGTGCCAGCAGAAGACAGGGGGCCTACAATGAGCAGTTCTTC.

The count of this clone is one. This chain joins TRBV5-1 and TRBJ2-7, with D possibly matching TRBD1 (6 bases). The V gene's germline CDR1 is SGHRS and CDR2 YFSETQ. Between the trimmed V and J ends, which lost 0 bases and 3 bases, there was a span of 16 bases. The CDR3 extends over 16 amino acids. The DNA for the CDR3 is TGCGCCAGCAGCTTGGCCCAGTCGACAGGACTCTACGAGCAGTACTTC. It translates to CASSLAQSTGLYEQYF.

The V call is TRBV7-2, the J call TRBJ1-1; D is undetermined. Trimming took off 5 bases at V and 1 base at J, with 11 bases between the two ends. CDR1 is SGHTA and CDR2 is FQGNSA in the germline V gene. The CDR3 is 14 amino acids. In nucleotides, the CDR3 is TGTGCCAGCAGCCCCCGTGAGCGGAACACTGAAGCTTTCTTT. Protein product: CASSPRERNTEAFF.

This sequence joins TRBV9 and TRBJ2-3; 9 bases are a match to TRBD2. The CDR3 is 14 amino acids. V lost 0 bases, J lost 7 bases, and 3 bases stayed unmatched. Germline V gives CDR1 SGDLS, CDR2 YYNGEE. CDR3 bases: TGTGCCAGCAGCGTAGAGCTAGCGGGACATACGCAGTATTTT. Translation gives CASSVELAGHTQYF.

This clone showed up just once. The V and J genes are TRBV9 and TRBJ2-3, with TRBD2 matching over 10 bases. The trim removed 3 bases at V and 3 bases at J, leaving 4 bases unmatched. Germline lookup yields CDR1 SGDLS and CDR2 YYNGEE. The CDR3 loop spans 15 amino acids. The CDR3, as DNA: TGTGCCAGCAGCGCCATTAGCGGGGGGACAGATACGCAGTATTTT. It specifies CASSAISGGTDTQYF. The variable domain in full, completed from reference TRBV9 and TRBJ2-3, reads DSGVTQTPKHLITATGQRVTLRCSPRSGDLSVYWYQQSLDQGLQFLIQYYNGEERAKGNILERFSAQQFPDLHSELNLSSLELGDSALYFCASSAISGGTDTQYFGPGTRLTVL.

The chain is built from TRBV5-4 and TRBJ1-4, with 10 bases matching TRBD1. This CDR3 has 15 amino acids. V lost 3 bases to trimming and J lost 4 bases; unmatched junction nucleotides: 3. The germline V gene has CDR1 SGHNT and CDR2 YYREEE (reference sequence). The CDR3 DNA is TGTGCCAGCAGCTCGACAGGGGGCGATAATGAAAAACTGTTTTTT. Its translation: CASSSTGGDNEKLFF.

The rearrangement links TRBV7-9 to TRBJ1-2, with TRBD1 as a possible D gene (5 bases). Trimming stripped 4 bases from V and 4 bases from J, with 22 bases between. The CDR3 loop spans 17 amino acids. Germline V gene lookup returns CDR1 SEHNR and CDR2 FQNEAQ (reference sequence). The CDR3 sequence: CASSSTLGRGVGYGYTF. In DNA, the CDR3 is TGTGCCAGCAGCTCAACACTCGGTAGGGGAGTAGGCTATGGCTACACCTTC.

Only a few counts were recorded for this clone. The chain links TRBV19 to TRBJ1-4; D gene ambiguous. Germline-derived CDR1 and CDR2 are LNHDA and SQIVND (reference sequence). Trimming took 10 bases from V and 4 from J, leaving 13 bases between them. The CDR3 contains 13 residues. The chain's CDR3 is CAILDWSNEKLFF. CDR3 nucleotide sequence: TGTGCCATCCTAGACTGGAGTAATGAAAAACTGTTTTTT.

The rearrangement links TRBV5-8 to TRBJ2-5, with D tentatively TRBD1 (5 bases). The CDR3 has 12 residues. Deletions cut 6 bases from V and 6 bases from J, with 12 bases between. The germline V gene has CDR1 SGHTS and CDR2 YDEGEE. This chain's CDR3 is CASKMDTQTQYF. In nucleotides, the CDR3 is TGTGCCAGCAAAATGGACACACAGACCCAGTACTTC.

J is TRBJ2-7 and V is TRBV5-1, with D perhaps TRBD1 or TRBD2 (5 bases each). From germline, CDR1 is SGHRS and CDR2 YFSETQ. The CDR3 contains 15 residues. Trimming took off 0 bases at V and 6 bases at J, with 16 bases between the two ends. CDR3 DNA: TGCGCCAGCAGCTTGGGAGGGGCACCCGGAGGCGAGCAGTACTTC. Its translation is CASSLGGAPGGEQYF.

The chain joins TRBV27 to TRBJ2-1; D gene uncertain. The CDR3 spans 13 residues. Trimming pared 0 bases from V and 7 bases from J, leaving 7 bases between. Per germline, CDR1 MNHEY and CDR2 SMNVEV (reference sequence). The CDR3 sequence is CASSLSSLNEQFF. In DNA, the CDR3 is TGTGCCAGCAGTTTATCTAGTCTGAATGAGCAGTTCTTC.

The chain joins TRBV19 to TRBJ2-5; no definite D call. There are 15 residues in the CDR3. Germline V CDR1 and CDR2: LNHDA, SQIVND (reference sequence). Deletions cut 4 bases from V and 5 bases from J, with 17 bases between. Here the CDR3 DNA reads TGTGCCAGTAGTAATCCGCAGGCCTCACGCGAGACCCAGTACTTC. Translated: CASSNPQASRETQYF.

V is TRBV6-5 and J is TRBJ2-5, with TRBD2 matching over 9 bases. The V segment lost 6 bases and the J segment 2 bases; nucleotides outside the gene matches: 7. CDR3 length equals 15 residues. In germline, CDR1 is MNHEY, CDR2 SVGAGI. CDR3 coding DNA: TGTGCCAGCAGAGTAGCGGGGGCATTACAAGAGACCCAGTACTTC. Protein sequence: CASRVAGALQETQYF.

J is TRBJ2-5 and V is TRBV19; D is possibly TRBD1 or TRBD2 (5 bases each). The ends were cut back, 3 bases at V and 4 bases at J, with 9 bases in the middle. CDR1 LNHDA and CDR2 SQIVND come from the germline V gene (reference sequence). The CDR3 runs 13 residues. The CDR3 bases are TGTGCCAGTAGTATTACGGGGCCAGAGACCCAGTACTTC. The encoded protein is CASSITGPETQYF. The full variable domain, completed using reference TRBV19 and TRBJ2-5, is DGGITQSPKYLFRKEGQNVTLSCEQNLNHDAMYWYRQDPGQGLRLIYYSQIVNDFQKGDIAEGYSVSREKKESFPLTVTSAQKNPTAFYLCASSITGPETQYFGPGTRLLVL.

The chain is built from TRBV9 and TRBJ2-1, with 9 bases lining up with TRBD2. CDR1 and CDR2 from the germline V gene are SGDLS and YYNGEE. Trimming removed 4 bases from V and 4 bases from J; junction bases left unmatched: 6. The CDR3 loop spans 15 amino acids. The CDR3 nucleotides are TGTGCCAGCAGCCCAACTAGCGGGCAATACAATGAGCAGTTCTTC. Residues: CASSPTSGQYNEQFF.

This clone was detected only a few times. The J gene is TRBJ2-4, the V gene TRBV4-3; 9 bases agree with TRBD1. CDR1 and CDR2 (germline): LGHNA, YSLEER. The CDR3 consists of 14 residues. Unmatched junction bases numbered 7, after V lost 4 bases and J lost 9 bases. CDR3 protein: CASSPGTGMAIQYF. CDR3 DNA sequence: TGCGCCAGCAGCCCAGGGACAGGGATGGCCATTCAGTACTTC.

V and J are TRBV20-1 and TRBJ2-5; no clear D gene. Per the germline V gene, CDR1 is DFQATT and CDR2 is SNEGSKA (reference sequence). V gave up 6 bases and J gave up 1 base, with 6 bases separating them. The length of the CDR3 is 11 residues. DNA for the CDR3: TGCAGTGCCCGGATCCAAGAGACCCAGTACTTC. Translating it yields CSARIQETQYF.

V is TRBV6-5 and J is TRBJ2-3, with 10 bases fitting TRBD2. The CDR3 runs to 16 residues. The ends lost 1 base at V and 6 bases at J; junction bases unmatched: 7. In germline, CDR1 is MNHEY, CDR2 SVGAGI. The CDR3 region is CASSYFQRGGPDTQYF. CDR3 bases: TGTGCCAGCAGTTACTTCCAGCGGGGGGGCCCGGATACGCAGTATTTT.

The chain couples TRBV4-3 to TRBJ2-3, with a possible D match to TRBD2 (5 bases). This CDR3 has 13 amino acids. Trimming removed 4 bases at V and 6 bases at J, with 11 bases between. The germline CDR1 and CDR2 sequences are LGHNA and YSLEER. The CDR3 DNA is TGCGCCAGCAGCCGAGTAGGAGGTGATACGCAGTATTTT. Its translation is CASSRVGGDTQYF.

CDR3 amino acids: CAWSRGEVRYGYTF. CDR3 bases: TGTGCCTGGAGCAGGGGCGAGGTTCGCTATGGCTACACCTTC. This chain connects TRBV30 to TRBJ1-2; TRBD1 is a possible D gene (6 bases). Germline V gene sequence: CDR1 GTSNPN, CDR2 SVGIG (reference sequence). Trimming shortened V by 3 bases and J by 4 bases, and 15 bases separated the two germline ends. The CDR3 loop spans 14 amino acids.

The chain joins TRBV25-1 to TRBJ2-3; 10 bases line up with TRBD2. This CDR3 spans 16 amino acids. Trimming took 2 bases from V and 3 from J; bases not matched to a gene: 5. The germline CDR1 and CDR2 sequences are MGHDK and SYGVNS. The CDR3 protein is CASSEASGSRTDTQYF. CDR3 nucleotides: TGTGCCAGCAGTGAAGCTAGCGGGAGTAGGACAGATACGCAGTATTTT.

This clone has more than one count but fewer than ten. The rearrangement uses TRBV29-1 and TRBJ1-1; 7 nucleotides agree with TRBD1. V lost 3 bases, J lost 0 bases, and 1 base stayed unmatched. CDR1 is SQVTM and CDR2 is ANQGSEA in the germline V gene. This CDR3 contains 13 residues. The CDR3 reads CSVETGMNTEAFF. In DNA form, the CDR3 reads TGCAGCGTTGAGACAGGGATGAACACTGAAGCTTTCTTT.

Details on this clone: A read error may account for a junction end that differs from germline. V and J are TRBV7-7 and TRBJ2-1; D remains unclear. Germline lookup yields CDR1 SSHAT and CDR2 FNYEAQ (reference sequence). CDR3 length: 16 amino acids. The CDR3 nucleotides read TGTGCTAGCAGCTTATTTGCTCTTTGGTCCTACAATGAGCAGTTCTTC. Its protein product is CASSLFALWSYNEQFF.

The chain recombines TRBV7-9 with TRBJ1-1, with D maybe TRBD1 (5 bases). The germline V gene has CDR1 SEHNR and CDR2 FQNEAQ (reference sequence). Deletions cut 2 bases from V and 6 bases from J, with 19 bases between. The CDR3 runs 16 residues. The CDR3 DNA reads TGTGCCAGCAGCTTAAGTACGAGAAGATCGGGGGCTGAAGCTTTCTTT. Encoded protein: CASSLSTRRSGAEAFF.

The CDR3 is CASSLPGKNGYTF. CDR3 sequence (DNA): TGTGCCAGCAGCTTACCCGGGAAGAATGGCTACACCTTC. The V and J genes are TRBV5-4 and TRBJ1-2; the D is unclear. This CDR3 is 13 amino acids long. V lost 2 bases to trimming and J lost 6 bases, with 11 bases between them. Germline V gives CDR1 SGHNT, CDR2 YYREEE (reference sequence).